This T cell receptor beta chain was identified during a study of cytomegalovirus exposure and HLA in healthy donors. Using immunoSEQ multiplex PCR, the repertoire was profiled, and TCRdb retains in-frame clones only, with some absent. The data contain about 78,000 clones, 90% to 96% of them singletons. Sequencing used PBMCs. The sequence was obtained from a man between 18 and 29 years old in good health and CMV-seropositive.

CDR3 sequence: CASSFPGEGYGYTF. CDR3 DNA sequence: TGTGCCAGCAGTTTCCCAGGGGAGGGGTACGGCTACACCTTC. This rearrangement joins TRBV28 to TRBJ1-2; possible D gene TRBD1, 6 bases. There are 14 residues in the CDR3. Germline assignment: CDR1 MDHEN and CDR2 SYDVKM. V was shortened by 3 bases and J by 8 bases, with 16 bases between the two germline ends.